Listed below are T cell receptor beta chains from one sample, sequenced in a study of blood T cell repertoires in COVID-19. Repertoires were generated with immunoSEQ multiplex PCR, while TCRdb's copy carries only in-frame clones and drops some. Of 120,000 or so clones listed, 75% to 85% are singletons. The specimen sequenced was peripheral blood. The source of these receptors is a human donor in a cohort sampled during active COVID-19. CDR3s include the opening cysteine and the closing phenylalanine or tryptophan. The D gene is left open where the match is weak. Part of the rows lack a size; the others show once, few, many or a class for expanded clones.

TGTGCCAGCAGCTTCCACTCCGGGGTCCCGGGTGAGCAGTTCTTC	CASSFHSGVPGEQFF	NA	TRBV7-2	TRBJ2-1	few
TGTGCCAGCAGGGGGGGGTACAATGAGCAGTTCTTC	CASRGGYNEQFF	TRBD2	TRBV6-5	TRBJ2-1	NA
TGTGCCAGCACCCTGGGGACTAGCGGTAACAATGAGCAGTTCTTC	CASTLGTSGNNEQFF	TRBD2	TRBV3-1/TRBV3-2	TRBJ2-1	few
TGTGCCAGTAGTATGGCCCAGGGGTCACCCCTCCACTTT	CASSMAQGSPLHF	NA	TRBV19	TRBJ1-6	NA
TGTGCCAGCAGTTACACCGGGACTTTGTTAGGGGAGCAGTTCTTC	CASSYTGTLLGEQFF	NA	TRBV6-5	TRBJ2-1	NA
TGTGCCATCAGTGACCCCGGGGGGTCCACAGATACGCAGTATTTT	CAISDPGGSTDTQYF	TRBD2	TRBV10-3	TRBJ2-3	few
TGTGCCAGCAGGCAAGGGGGTAGGAATGAGCAGTTCTTC	CASRQGGRNEQFF	NA	TRBV2	TRBJ2-1	NA
TGTGCCAGCAGGGTGCCGGGGGGCAGTGTCTACACCTTC	CASRVPGGSVYTF	NA	TRBV6-5	TRBJ1-2	NA
TGTGCCAGCAGGATACTTAACACCGGGGAGCTGTTTTTT	CASRILNTGELFF	NA	TRBV12-3/TRBV12-4	TRBJ2-2	NA
TGTGCCAGCAGCCCACACAGATCTAGCACAGATACGCAGTATTTT	CASSPHRSSTDTQYF	NA	TRBV7-8	TRBJ2-3	NA
TGTGCCAGCAGCCAAATGACTAGCGGGGGGGGCCGATACTTC	CASSQMTSGGGRYF	TRBD2	TRBV3-1/TRBV3-2	TRBJ2-5	NA
TGTGCCAGCAGCTCCCCCCAGGGCTCCTACAATGAGCAGTTCTTC	CASSSPQGSYNEQFF	NA	TRBV7-2	TRBJ2-1	NA
TGTGCCAGCAGCTCGGGACTAGCGGGGGCCGGACACACAGATACGCAGTATTTT	CASSSGLAGAGHTDTQYF	TRBD2	TRBV13	TRBJ2-3	NA
TGTGCCAGCAGTGGGGACAGCGGCTATGGCTACACCTTC	CASSGDSGYGYTF	TRBD1	TRBV2	TRBJ1-2	NA
TGTGCCAGCAGCCTACATCAACGGACAGGCCCTAGTTTCGACACTGAAGCTTTCTTT	CASSLHQRTGPSFDTEAFF	TRBD1	TRBV7-8	TRBJ1-1	NA
TGTGCCAGCAGCGCGGGACAGGGTGGCAATCAGCCCCAGCATTTT	CASSAGQGGNQPQHF	TRBD1	TRBV9	TRBJ1-5	NA
TGCGCCAGCAGCCAAGATGACGGGGGACGACCTTTCTTT	CASSQDDGGRPFF	NA	TRBV4-3	TRBJ1-1	NA
TGTGCCAGCAGCCCGGGACAGGTCAGCAGAGGCTACACCTTC	CASSPGQVSRGYTF	TRBD1	TRBV7-9	TRBJ1-2	few
TGTGCCAGCAGTTTAAAGATAGCGGGGTCCCTTTACGAGCAGTACTTC	CASSLKIAGSLYEQYF	TRBD2	TRBV28	TRBJ2-7	NA
TGTGCCAGCAGCTTGGGGCACAGGGTATGGGAGACCCAGTACTTC	CASSLGHRVWETQYF	NA	TRBV5-6	TRBJ2-5	few
TGTGCCAGCAGCGTAGGTGGCGGGGGCACAGATACGCAGTATTTT	CASSVGGGGTDTQYF	NA	TRBV9	TRBJ2-3	NA
TGCGCCAGCAGCCAAGCGGGACAGGGGGGGTACGAGCAGTACTTC	CASSQAGQGGYEQYF	TRBD1	TRBV4-3	TRBJ2-7	NA
TGTGCCAGCAGAGACCGGACAGGTGTTGCCGGGGAGCTGTTTTTT	CASRDRTGVAGELFF	TRBD1	TRBV6-5	TRBJ2-2	NA
TGTGCCAGCAGCTTCAGACAGGGGAACACTGAAGCTTTCTTT	CASSFRQGNTEAFF	TRBD1	TRBV13	TRBJ1-1	once
TGTGCCAGCCAACGCCGCCAGGGAAGCACAGATACGCAGTATTTT	CASQRRQGSTDTQYF	NA	TRBV28	TRBJ2-3	NA
TGCGCCAGCAGCTTGGGCGGGGGGTCGGACAATGAGCAGTTCTTC	CASSLGGGSDNEQFF	TRBD2	TRBV5-1	TRBJ2-1	NA
TGTGCCACCCCAGGGAAGTTCTTC	CATPGKFF	NA	TRBV24-1	TRBJ2-1	NA
TGCGCCAGCAGCGCCTCCAGCGGGGGGGTGGATACGCAGTATTTT	CASSASSGGVDTQYF	TRBD2	TRBV5-1	TRBJ2-3	NA
TGTGCTAGTGGTCCCCTGACTAGCACAGATACGCAGTATTTT	CASGPLTSTDTQYF	NA	TRBV12-5	TRBJ2-3	NA
TGTGCCAGCAGTTACGCCGGGACAGGGGGCTACGAGCAGTACTTC	CASSYAGTGGYEQYF	TRBD1	TRBV6-2/TRBV6-3	TRBJ2-7	NA
TGTGCCAGCAGCTTAGGACAGGGAACCTACGAGCAGTACTTC	CASSLGQGTYEQYF	TRBD1	TRBV7-2	TRBJ2-7	few
TGTGCCAGCAGTGAAGGGAGGGGGGAGACAGGACTTTCAAGTGCGCAGTATTTT	CASSEGRGETGLSSAQYF	NA	TRBV25-1	TRBJ2-3	NA
TGTGCTAGTGGCCCAGGGGGGCAAGAGACCCAGTACTTC	CASGPGGQETQYF	NA	TRBV12-5	TRBJ2-5	NA
TGTGCCAGCATTAAGAGGGGGAGCGCAGATACGCAGTATTTT	CASIKRGSADTQYF	NA	TRBV6-5	TRBJ2-3	NA
TGTGCCAGCGGCTCGGGGGGGGTCCCCGGGGAGCTGTTTTTT	CASGSGGVPGELFF	TRBD2	TRBV28	TRBJ2-2	once
TGTGCCAGCAGCTTAGTCGGCAGGATGGGGACTAGCGGGGGGAGATATACGCAGTATTTT	CASSLVGRMGTSGGRYTQYF	TRBD2	TRBV7-8	TRBJ2-3	NA
TGTGCCACCAGTGACCAGCGTGGCGGGCGAGAGACCCAGTACTTC	CATSDQRGGRETQYF	NA	TRBV24-1	TRBJ2-5	NA
TGTGCCAGCAGCCCGGGACTAGCGGGAGAGACCCAGTACTTC	CASSPGLAGETQYF	TRBD2	TRBV6-2/TRBV6-3	TRBJ2-5	NA
TGTGCCAGAAGCTTTAACCCACCGGGCACAGATACGCAGTATTTT	CARSFNPPGTDTQYF	NA	TRBV5-3	TRBJ2-3	NA
TGTGCCAGCAGATCACTGGGAGGGGAAACAGGGATATACGAGCAGTACTTC	CASRSLGGETGIYEQYF	NA	TRBV11-2	TRBJ2-7	few